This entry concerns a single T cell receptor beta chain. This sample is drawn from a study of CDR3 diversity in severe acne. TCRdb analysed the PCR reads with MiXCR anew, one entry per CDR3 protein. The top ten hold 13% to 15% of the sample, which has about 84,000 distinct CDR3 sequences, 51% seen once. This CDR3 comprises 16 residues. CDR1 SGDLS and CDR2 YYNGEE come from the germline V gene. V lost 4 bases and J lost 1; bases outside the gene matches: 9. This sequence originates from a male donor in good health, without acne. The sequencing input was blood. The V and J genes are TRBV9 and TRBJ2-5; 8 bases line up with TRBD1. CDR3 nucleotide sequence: TGTGCCAGCAGCCGGGACAGGACAGTTTTCCAAGAGACCCAGTACTTC. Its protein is CASSRDRTVFQETQYF.